The sequence of this TCR beta chain was determined in a study of early T cells in non-severe SARS-CoV-2 infection. In the study overall: The authors sequenced bulk RNA from unsorted whole blood, leaving chains unpaired. Study results and caveats: Matching results from VDJdb favored anti-spike CD8 responses, leaving private and CD4 specificities undetected.

Individual cDNA molecules were tagged with unique molecular identifiers. One entry per CDR3 protein results from TCRdb running MiXCR on the 5' RACE reads. Here the sample spans roughly 63,000 distinct CDR3 sequences, 10% to 15% being singletons. This clonotype has a count of ten or more. Its antigen is as yet unknown. Germline V gene data show CDR1 as MNHEY and CDR2 as SVGAGI. The CDR3 is 13 residues long. Trimming cost V 7 bases and J 5 bases, with 14 bases left between them. The sample consisted of whole blood. This chain joins TRBV6-5 and TRBJ2-5; a weak D match, TRBD2 (5 bases). The clonotype originates from an adult who was a healthcare worker with PCR-confirmed SARS-CoV-2 infection or an uninfected control (not recorded which). The CDR3 here is CASTPEGVETQYF. As DNA, the CDR3 is TGTGCCAGCACCCCAGAGGGCGTCGAGACCCAGTACTTC.